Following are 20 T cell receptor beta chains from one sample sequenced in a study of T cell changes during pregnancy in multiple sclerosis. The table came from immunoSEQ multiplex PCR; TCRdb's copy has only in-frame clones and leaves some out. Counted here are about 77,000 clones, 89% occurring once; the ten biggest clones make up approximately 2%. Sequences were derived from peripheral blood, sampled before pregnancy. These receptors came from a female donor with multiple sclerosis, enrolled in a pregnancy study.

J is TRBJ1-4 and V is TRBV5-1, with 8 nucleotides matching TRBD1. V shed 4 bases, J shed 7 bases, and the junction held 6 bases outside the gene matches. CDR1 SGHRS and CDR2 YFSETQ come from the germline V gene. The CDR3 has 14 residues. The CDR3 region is CASSPQGGGEKLFF. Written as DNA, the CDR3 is TGCGCCAGCAGCCCACAGGGGGGGGGTGAAAAACTGTTTTTT.

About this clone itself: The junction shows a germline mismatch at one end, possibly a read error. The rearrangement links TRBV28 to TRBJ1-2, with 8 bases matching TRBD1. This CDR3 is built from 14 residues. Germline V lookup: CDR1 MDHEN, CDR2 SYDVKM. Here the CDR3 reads CASSHPGQGLKDPF. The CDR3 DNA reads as TGTGCCAGCTCCCACCCCGGACAGGGTCTTAAAGACCCTTTC.

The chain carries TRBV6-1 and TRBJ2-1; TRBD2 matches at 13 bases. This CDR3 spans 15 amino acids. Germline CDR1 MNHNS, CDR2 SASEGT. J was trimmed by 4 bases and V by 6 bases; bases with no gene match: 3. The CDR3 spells CASRGLAGQYNEQFF. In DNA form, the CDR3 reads TGTGCCAGCAGGGGACTAGCGGGGCAATACAATGAGCAGTTCTTC.

CDR3: CASSSWTGGNTEAFF. In DNA, the CDR3 is TGTGCCAGCAGTTCCTGGACAGGGGGGAACACTGAAGCTTTCTTT. The gene calls are TRBV13 and TRBJ1-1, with 10 nucleotides matching TRBD1. The CDR3 is 15 amino acids. The V segment lost 6 bases and the J segment 1 base; nucleotides outside the gene matches: 5. Germline CDR1 is PRHDT and CDR2 is FYEKMQ (reference sequence).

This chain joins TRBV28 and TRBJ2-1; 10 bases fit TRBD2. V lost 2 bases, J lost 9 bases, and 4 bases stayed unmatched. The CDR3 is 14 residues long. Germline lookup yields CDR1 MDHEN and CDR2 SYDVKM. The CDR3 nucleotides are TGTGCCAGCAGTTTAAGCGGGGGGGCCTCTGAGCAGTTCTTC. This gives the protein CASSLSGGASEQFF.

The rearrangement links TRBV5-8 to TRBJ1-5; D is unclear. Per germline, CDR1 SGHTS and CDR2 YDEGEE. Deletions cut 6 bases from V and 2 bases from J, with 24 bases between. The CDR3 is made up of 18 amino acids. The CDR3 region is CASTHYPGLLLGNQPQHF. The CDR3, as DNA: TGTGCCAGCACCCATTACCCAGGTTTACTTTTGGGCAATCAGCCCCAGCATTTT.

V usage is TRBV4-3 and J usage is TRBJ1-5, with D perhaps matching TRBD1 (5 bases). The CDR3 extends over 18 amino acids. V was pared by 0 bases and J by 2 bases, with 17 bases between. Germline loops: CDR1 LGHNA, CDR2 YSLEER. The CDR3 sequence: CASSQEWGRRWGNQPQHF. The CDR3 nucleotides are TGCGCCAGCAGCCAAGAGTGGGGGAGGCGATGGGGCAATCAGCCCCAGCATTTT.

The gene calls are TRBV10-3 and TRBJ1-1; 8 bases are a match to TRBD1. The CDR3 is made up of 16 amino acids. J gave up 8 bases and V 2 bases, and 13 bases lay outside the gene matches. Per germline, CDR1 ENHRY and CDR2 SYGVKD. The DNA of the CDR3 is TGTGCCATCAGTGAGCTCGGACAGGGCGACCTGAAGGAAGCTTTCTTT. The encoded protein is CAISELGQGDLKEAFF.

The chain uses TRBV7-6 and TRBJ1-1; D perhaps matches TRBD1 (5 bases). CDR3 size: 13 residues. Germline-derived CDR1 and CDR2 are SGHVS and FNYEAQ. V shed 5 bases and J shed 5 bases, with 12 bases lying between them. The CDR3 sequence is CASSQAGGTEAFF. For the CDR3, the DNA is TGTGCCAGCAGCCAAGCGGGGGGAACTGAAGCTTTCTTT.

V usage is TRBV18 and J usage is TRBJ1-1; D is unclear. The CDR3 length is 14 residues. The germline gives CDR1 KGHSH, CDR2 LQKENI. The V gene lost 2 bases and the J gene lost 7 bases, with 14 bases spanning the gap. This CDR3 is CASSPRLRDFEAFF. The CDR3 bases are TGTGCCAGCTCACCAAGGCTGCGGGATTTTGAAGCTTTCTTT.

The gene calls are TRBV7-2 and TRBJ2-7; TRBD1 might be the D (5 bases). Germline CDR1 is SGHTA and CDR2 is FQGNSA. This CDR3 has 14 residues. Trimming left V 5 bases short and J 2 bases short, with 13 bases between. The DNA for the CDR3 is TGTGCCAGCAGCCACCGACAGATACCCTACGAGCAGTACTTC. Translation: CASSHRQIPYEQYF.

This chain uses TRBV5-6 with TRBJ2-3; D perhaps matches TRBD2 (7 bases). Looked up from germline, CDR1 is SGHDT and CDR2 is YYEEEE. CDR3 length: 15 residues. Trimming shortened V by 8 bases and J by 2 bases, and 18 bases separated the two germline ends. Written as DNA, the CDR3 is TGTGCCAGTCTACCGGGGGGCCCTGACACAGATACGCAGTATTTT. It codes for CASLPGGPDTDTQYF.

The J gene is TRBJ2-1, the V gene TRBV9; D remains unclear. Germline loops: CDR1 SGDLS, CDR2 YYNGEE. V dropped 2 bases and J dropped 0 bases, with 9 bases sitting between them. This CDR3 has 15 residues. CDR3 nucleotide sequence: TGTGCCAGCAGCGTTTCCCTAAGCTCCTACAATGAGCAGTTCTTC. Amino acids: CASSVSLSSYNEQFF.

CDR3 sequence (DNA): TGCGCCAGCAGCTCGGGACAGGGGAGCACTGAAGCTTTCTTT. Amino acids: CASSSGQGSTEAFF. The rearrangement links TRBV5-1 to TRBJ1-1; 10 bases are a match to TRBD1. The CDR3 consists of 14 residues. Looked up from germline, CDR1 is SGHRS and CDR2 is YFSETQ. With V trimmed by 3 bases and J by 4 bases, 3 bases remained unmatched. Combining the CDR3 with reference TRBV5-1 and TRBJ1-1 gives the whole variable domain KAGVTQTPRYLIKTRGQQVTLSCSPISGHRSVSWYQQTPGQGLQFLFEYFSETQRNKGNFPGRFSGRQFSNSRSEMNVSTLELGDSALYLCASSSGQGSTEAFFGQGTRLTVV.

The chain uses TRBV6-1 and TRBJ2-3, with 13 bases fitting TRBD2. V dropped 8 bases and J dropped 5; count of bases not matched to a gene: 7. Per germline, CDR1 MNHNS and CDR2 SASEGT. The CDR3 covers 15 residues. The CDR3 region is CASATRLAGGDTQYF. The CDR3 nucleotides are TGTGCCAGCGCGACCCGACTAGCGGGGGGAGATACGCAGTATTTT.

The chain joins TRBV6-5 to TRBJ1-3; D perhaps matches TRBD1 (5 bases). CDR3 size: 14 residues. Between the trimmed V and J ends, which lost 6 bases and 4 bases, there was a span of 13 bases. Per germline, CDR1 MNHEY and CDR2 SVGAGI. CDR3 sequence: CASSIGHAGNTIYF. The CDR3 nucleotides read TGTGCCAGCAGCATCGGACACGCAGGAAACACCATATATTTT.

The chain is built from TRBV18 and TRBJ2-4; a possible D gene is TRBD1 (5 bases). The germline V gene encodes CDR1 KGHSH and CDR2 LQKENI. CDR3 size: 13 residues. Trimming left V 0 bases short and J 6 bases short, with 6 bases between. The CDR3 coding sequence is TGTGCCAGCTCACCACCGGGGCTAAACATTCAGTACTTC. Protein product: CASSPPGLNIQYF. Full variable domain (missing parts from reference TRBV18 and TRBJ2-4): NAGVMQNPRHLVRRRGQEARLRCSPMKGHSHVYWYRQLPEEGLKFMVYLQKENIIDESGMPKERFSAEFPKEGPSILRIQQVVRGDSAAYFCASSPPGLNIQYFGAGTRLSVL.

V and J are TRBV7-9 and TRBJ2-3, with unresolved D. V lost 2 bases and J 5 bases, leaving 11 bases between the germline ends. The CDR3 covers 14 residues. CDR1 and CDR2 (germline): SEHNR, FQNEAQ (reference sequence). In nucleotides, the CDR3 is TGTGCCAGCAGCTTATATACTCCCGGAGATACGCAGTATTTT. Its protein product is CASSLYTPGDTQYF.

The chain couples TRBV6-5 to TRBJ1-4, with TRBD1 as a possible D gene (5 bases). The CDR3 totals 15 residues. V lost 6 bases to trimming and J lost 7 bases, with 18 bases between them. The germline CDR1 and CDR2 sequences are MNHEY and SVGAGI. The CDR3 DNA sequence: TGTGCCAGCAGCCCCTCGTCAGGGTTGGGTGAAAAACTGTTTTTT. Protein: CASSPSSGLGEKLFF.

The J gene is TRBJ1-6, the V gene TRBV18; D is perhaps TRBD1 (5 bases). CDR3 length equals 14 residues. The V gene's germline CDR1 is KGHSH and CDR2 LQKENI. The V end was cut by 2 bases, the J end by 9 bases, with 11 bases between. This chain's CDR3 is CASSPNPGLSPLHF. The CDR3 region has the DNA TGTGCCAGCTCACCAAACCCGGGACTTTCACCCCTCCACTTT.